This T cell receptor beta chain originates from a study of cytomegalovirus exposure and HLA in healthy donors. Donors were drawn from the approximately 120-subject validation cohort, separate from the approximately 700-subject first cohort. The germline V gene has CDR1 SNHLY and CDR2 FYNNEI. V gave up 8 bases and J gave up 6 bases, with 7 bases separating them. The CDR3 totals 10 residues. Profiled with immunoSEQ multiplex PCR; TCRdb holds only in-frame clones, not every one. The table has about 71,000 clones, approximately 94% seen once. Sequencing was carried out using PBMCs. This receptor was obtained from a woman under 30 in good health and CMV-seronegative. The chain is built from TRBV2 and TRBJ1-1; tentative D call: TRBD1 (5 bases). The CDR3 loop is CASGGAEAFF. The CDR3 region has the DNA TGTGCCAGCGGGGGGGCTGAAGCTTTCTTT.